Sequencing of this T cell receptor (beta chain) was carried out in a study of T cells in Graves' hyperthyroidism and ophthalmopathy. Study-level points and caveats: Most clonotypes that expanded in the thyroid above 0.001 also showed up in blood.

Template material for amplifying TCR beta CDR3 regions consisted of RNA transcripts. RT-PCR in the first round (using the HTBI primer set) targeted the TCR CDR3. TCRdb re-called the multiplex PCR reads with MiXCR, one entry per CDR3 protein. The table shows about 640,000 distinct CDR3 sequences, with about 14% occurring only once. With respect to this clonotype: As yet, its antigen is unknown.

The CDR3 runs 16 residues. Trimming cost V 0 bases and J 3 bases, with 13 bases left between them. The germline gives CDR1 SGHRS, CDR2 YFSETQ. Clinical Activity Scores of at least 3, NOSPECS grades of at least 4 and durations under 3 months characterized ophthalmopathy patients. Together with thyroid ultrasound, orbital computed tomography, serum thyroxine and TRAb, clinical symptoms were used for diagnoses. V usage is TRBV5-1 and J usage is TRBJ1-5, with D perhaps TRBD1 (5 bases). The TCR originated in a woman between 50 and 59 years old with Graves' ophthalmopathy. Sequenced: blood. DNA for the CDR3: TGCGCCAGCAGCTTGGGTGGGATGACAGACAATCAGCCCCAGCATTTT. It specifies CASSLGGMTDNQPQHF.